This T cell receptor (beta chain) appears in the sequencing data of a study of human T cells and chemical hapten exposure. Study at large: Chiefly women, the patients showed alopecia areata, totalis or universalis.

This clonotype has a count of ten or more. Noted time point: patch test 2, 6 weeks after DPC sensitization. The treatment denotes: therapeutic diphenylcyclopropenone sensitization with weekly scalp DPC. Patch tests were applied only after blood draws. With 7 bases clipped from V and 6 bases from J, the junction kept 12 bases outside the gene matches. Per germline, CDR1 MDHEN and CDR2 SYDVKM. The CDR3 length is 15 residues. TCRdb recomputed calls from the RACE reads with MiXCR, one row per CDR3 protein. The data show 96,000 or so distinct CDR3 sequences, approximately 9.3% seen once. The gene calls are TRBV28 and TRBJ2-3; 8 positions agree with TRBD2. This receptor was identified in a middle-aged woman with alopecia areata. Some clones in this sample may be carry-over from other donors' samples. Sequenced material: whole blood, taken in connection with sensitization to the hapten diphenylcyclopropenone (DPC). This CDR3 reads CASITGGAQRDTQYF. The CDR3 nucleotides read TGTGCCAGCATCACCGGGGGGGCTCAGCGTGATACGCAGTATTTT.